One and the same sample provided the 7 T cell receptor beta chains below, sequenced in a study of cytomegalovirus exposure and HLA in healthy donors (dated by TCRdb to 2015 to 2018). The library was built by means of the immunoSEQ multiplex PCR assay. For the multiplex PCR, a mixture combining 60 forward primers for TCR Vbeta segments and 13 reverse primers for TCR Jbeta segments was used. What TCRdb holds here is the immuneACCESS table cut down to in-frame rearrangements. Part of the clones is not present; checked against another copy, under half of the missing clones reflect an unresolved V gene, and the others are unexplained. This sample holds about 94,000 clones; roughly three fifths were observed only once. In total, the top ten clones hold around 4.2% of the sample. Sequenced sample: PBMCs. These TCRs come from a young man in good health and CMV-seronegative.

The V and J genes are TRBV5-1 and TRBJ2-3; 10 nucleotides agree with TRBD2. The CDR3 has 17 residues. With 4 bases clipped from V and 4 bases from J, the junction kept 12 bases outside the gene matches. The germline gives CDR1 SGHRS, CDR2 YFSETQ. Here the CDR3 DNA reads TGCGCCAGCAGCCTCGGCGGGCTAGCGGGAGTGGCAGATACGCAGTATTTT. Translation gives CASSLGGLAGVADTQYF. Full variable domain (missing parts from reference TRBV5-1 and TRBJ2-3): KAGVTQTPRYLIKTRGQQVTLSCSPISGHRSVSWYQQTPGQGLQFLFEYFSETQRNKGNFPGRFSGRQFSNSRSEMNVSTLELGDSALYLCASSLGGLAGVADTQYFGPGTRLTVL.

This chain uses TRBV30 with TRBJ2-1; 11 nucleotides agree with TRBD2. Germline CDR1 and CDR2: GTSNPN and SVGIG (reference sequence). This CDR3 region has 12 residues. V dropped 4 bases and J dropped 12; count of bases not matched to a gene: 5. The CDR3 spells CAWNLAGGRQFF. DNA of the CDR3: TGTGCCTGGAATCTAGCGGGAGGTCGGCAGTTCTTC.

This rearrangement joins TRBV5-1 to TRBJ2-2, with TRBD1 as a possible D gene (5 bases). V lost 0 bases and J 0 bases, leaving 21 bases between the germline ends. The germline gives CDR1 SGHRS, CDR2 YFSETQ. The CDR3 length is 20 residues. The CDR3 loop reads CASSLGLRGSYESNTGELFF. CDR3 DNA sequence: TGCGCCAGCAGCTTGGGGCTTAGGGGCAGTTACGAATCGAACACCGGGGAGCTGTTTTTT.

The V call is TRBV4-2, the J call TRBJ2-5; possibly TRBD2 for D (6 bases). The germline V gene encodes CDR1 LGHNA and CDR2 YNFKEQ. The ends were cut back, 1 base at V and 2 bases at J, with 8 bases in the middle. There are 14 residues in the CDR3. The CDR3 coding sequence is TGTGCCAGCAGCCAAGTCGGGGGACAAGAGACCCAGTACTTC. Residues: CASSQVGGQETQYF.

J is TRBJ2-2 and V is TRBV27; 8 bases align to TRBD2. Germline trimming cut 2 bases from V and 4 bases from J; bases unmatched to any gene: 6. Germline assignment: CDR1 MNHEY and CDR2 SMNVEV (reference sequence). This CDR3 is 16 amino acids long. The CDR3 loop is CASSLTGTRGTGELFF. The CDR3 coding sequence is TGTGCCAGCAGTTTAACCGGGACTAGAGGCACCGGGGAGCTGTTTTTT.

The chain recombines TRBV7-9 with TRBJ2-3, with no clear D. The length of the CDR3 is 14 residues. The V and J ends lost 5 bases and 1 base respectively, with 10 bases between them. Germline V gene lookup returns CDR1 SEHNR and CDR2 FQNEAQ (reference sequence). The DNA of the CDR3 is TGTGCCAGCAGCATACCCCAGGGCACAGATACGCAGTATTTT. This codes for CASSIPQGTDTQYF. Full variable domain (outside the CDR3, taken from reference TRBV7-9 and TRBJ2-3): DTGVSQNPRHKITKRGQNVTFRCDPISEHNRLYWYRQTLGQGPEFLTYFQNEAQLEKSRLLSDRFSAERPKGSFSTLEIQRTEQGDSAMYLCASSIPQGTDTQYFGPGTRLTVL.

The table lists this clone with a count of one. This chain joins TRBV5-1 and TRBJ1-2, with 11 bases identical to TRBD1. Looked up from germline, CDR1 is SGHRS and CDR2 is YFSETQ. V dropped 3 bases and J dropped 8; count of bases not matched to a gene: 12. The CDR3 length is 16 residues. The CDR3 region has the DNA TGCGCCAGCAGCTCGACGTCGGGACAGGGGGTAGGAGGCTACACCTTC. This sequence encodes CASSSTSGQGVGGYTF.